This TCR beta chain originates from a study of identical twins. Findings of the study overall: Memory repertoires lacked the insertion deficit that abundant cord blood beta clonotypes showed. A partial confounding effect on zero-insertion analyses could come from invariant MAIT and iNKT cells.

This clonotype has only a few counts. What it recognizes is unknown. TCRdb redid the calling of the 5' RACE reads with MiXCR, one entry per CDR3 protein. The sample contains more than 400,000 distinct CDR3 sequences, around 15% of which appear only once. V lost 1 base to trimming and J lost 4 bases, with 13 bases between them. Germline values: CDR1 SEHNR, CDR2 FQNEAQ (reference sequence). The CDR3 covers 15 residues. This sample was also put to use in a study of yellow fever vaccine responses in identical twins. From that report: Twins' vaccine T cell response reportedly seemed partly convergent, partly personalized.

Sequences were obtained from CD4+ T cells sorted from blood. This clonotype was obtained from a young woman in good health. The rearrangement joins TRBV7-9 to TRBJ1-1, with unresolved D. CDR3 sequence (DNA): TGTGCCAGCAGCTTAGTGAGTTGGTTGGCCACTGAAGCTTTCTTT. Translated: CASSLVSWLATEAFF.